This TCR beta chain was captured by sequencing in a study of T-cell memory formation after mild COVID-19. Notes on the study in general: Certain responding clones were present in pre-infection memory, suggesting participation of cross-reactive memory. CD4+ contracting clones were mainly CM and EM; CD8+ ones, EMRA.

CDR1 and CDR2 from the germline V gene are ENHRY and SYGVKD. V dropped 2 bases and J dropped 2 bases, with 15 bases sitting between them. This CDR3 spans 16 amino acids. 5'RACE, which relied on constant-segment primers, yielded TCR alpha and TCR beta cDNA libraries carrying sample barcodes and UMIs. TCRdb reprocessed the 5' RACE reads with MiXCR, giving one entry per CDR3 protein. The sample has a few hundred thousand distinct CDR3 sequences; approximately 14% are singletons. Points on this clonotype: Antigen specificity is unknown.

The sequenced sample consisted of PBMCs or a T cell subset sorted from them (not recorded which). This sequence joins TRBV10-3 and TRBJ1-2; TRBD1 might be the D (6 bases). The clonotype originates from a man between 18 and 29 years old who had mild COVID-19 (a few samples of this study predate the infection). Cell type and time point are not known. CDR3 region: CAISEGVGARNYGYTF. The CDR3 bases are TGTGCCATCAGTGAGGGCGTGGGGGCGCGAAACTATGGCTACACCTTC.